Shown below are 11 T cell receptor beta chains from a single sample sequenced in a study of vaccination effects on CD4 cells after COVID-19. Which antigens these TCRs recognize remains unknown. Generated by immunoSEQ multiplex PCR, the TCRdb table keeps only in-frame clones and is missing some. The sample has some 20,000 clones, approximately 76% seen once. ViraFEST assay sequencing came after antigen-specific CD4+ T cells were expanded with viral peptide pools. Cells that had been cultured for nine to eleven days were the source of isolated CD4+ T cells. Vaccination of participants consisted of two doses of either the BNT162b2 or mRNA-1273 vaccine. Sequencing used CD4+ T cells from PBMCs cultured with HCoV-229E spike peptides, obtained after COVID-19 vaccination. These receptors all come from a human donor who received a COVID-19 vaccine.

The gene calls are TRBV6-1 and TRBJ1-2; D perhaps matches TRBD1 (5 bases). CDR1 and CDR2 from the germline V gene are MNHNS and SASEGT. The V gene lost 0 bases and the J gene lost 7 bases, with 18 bases spanning the gap. The length of the CDR3 is 16 residues. Here the CDR3 reads CASSEAPIGGTGGYTF. The CDR3 nucleotides read TGTGCCAGCAGTGAAGCTCCCATTGGGGGAACGGGTGGCTACACCTTC.

This clone was recorded once. The chain couples TRBV29-1 to TRBJ2-3; unclear D gene. The CDR3 runs to 13 residues. CDR1 is SQVTM, CDR2 ANQGSEA, per germline. V was clipped by 1 base and J by 0 bases, with 5 bases between them. The CDR3 DNA reads TGCAGCGTTGAAGCGACTAGCACAGATACGCAGTATTTT. It codes for CSVEATSTDTQYF.

V gene TRBV5-5 combines with J gene TRBJ1-4; 10 positions match TRBD1. This CDR3 spans 16 amino acids. J was trimmed by 4 bases and V by 5 bases; bases with no gene match: 8. CDR1 is SGHKS and CDR2 is YYEKEE in the germline V gene (reference sequence). Here the CDR3 reads CASSPTGGSGNEKLFF. DNA for the CDR3: TGTGCCAGCAGTCCGACAGGGGGCAGCGGTAATGAAAAACTGTTTTTT.

The rearrangement joins TRBV12-3 or TRBV12-4 to TRBJ2-1; weak D call: TRBD1 (5 bases). V shed 5 bases and J shed 8 bases, with 13 bases lying between them. The CDR3 extends over 13 amino acids. The CDR3 here is CASSQGAGYEQFF. CDR3 sequence (DNA): TGTGCCAGCAGTCAAGGGGCAGGTTATGAGCAGTTCTTC.

The rearrangement uses TRBV3-1 (or the pseudogene TRBV3-2) and TRBJ2-1; no clear D gene. V lost 1 base and J lost 7, with 8 bases in between. The germline CDR1 and CDR2 sequences are LGHDT and YNNKEL (reference sequence). The CDR3 loop spans 13 amino acids. DNA for the CDR3: TGTGCCAGCAGCCAAGTCGTAGGGAATGAGCAGTTCTTC. Its translation: CASSQVVGNEQFF.

The CDR3 DNA follows: TGTGCCACCAGTGACTCACTTGCCCGGGAGCAGTACTTC. Its protein is CATSDSLAREQYF. This sequence joins TRBV24-1 and TRBJ2-7; D unclear. Trimming removed 4 bases at V and 7 bases at J, with 13 bases between. This CDR3 is built from 13 residues. Germline CDR1 reads KGHDR; CDR2 reads SFDVKD.

This clone has just a few counts. The chain has TRBV6-1 and TRBJ1-1; possibly TRBD1 for D (5 bases). Germline loops: CDR1 MNHNS, CDR2 SASEGT. Trimming took off 1 base at V and 4 bases at J, with 10 bases between the two ends. The CDR3 runs to 14 residues. CDR3 protein: CASSEGGRSTEAFF. The CDR3 DNA follows: TGTGCCAGCAGTGAAGGGGGCCGGAGCACTGAAGCTTTCTTT.

A single count supports this clone. Here the CDR3 DNA reads TGTGCCAGCAGCTTAGGAGGGGCCAACACTGAAGCTTTCTTT. This translates into CASSLGGANTEAFF. The chain has TRBV7-9 and TRBJ1-1; D may be TRBD1 (5 bases). The V gene lost 1 base and the J gene lost 2 bases, with 8 bases spanning the gap. The CDR3 has 14 residues. The germline V gene has CDR1 SEHNR and CDR2 FQNEAQ (reference sequence).

Concerning this clone itself: At the DNA level, this CDR3 is encoded by other sequences in the same sample as well. The chain links TRBV5-1 to TRBJ2-1, with 8 bases that match TRBD1. Germline trimming cut 3 bases from V and 0 bases from J; bases unmatched to any gene: 2. Germline V lookup: CDR1 SGHRS, CDR2 YFSETQ. This CDR3 comprises 15 residues. CDR3 in DNA: TGCGCCAGCAGCTCGACAGGGGACTCCTACAATGAGCAGTTCTTC. Protein sequence: CASSSTGDSYNEQFF. The full variable domain, its missing parts supplied by reference TRBV5-1 and TRBJ2-1, is KAGVTQTPRYLIKTRGQQVTLSCSPISGHRSVSWYQQTPGQGLQFLFEYFSETQRNKGNFPGRFSGRQFSNSRSEMNVSTLELGDSALYLCASSSTGDSYNEQFFGPGTRLTVL.

The chain joins TRBV6-1 to TRBJ2-3; D is unclear. This CDR3 contains 14 residues. From germline, CDR1 is MNHNS and CDR2 SASEGT. Trimming removed 3 bases at V and 0 bases at J, with 7 bases between. The CDR3 protein is CASSERPSTDTQYF. The CDR3 coding sequence is TGTGCCAGCAGTGAGAGGCCGAGCACAGATACGCAGTATTTT.

The chain couples TRBV19 to TRBJ2-5; 7 bases line up with TRBD1. Losses at the gene ends were 5 bases for V and 2 bases for J; bases not matched to a gene: 11. The CDR3 consists of 16 residues. Looked up from germline, CDR1 is LNHDA and CDR2 is SQIVND (reference sequence). The CDR3 region is CASSHSGGRGQETQYF. CDR3 DNA sequence: TGTGCCAGTAGTCACTCTGGGGGCAGGGGGCAAGAGACCCAGTACTTC.